The TCR beta chain described here comes from a study of T cell responses to AZD1222 COVID-19 vaccine. Whole-study context: Timing groups of about 4 and about 12 weeks for second doses were pooled.

The study's findings and limits: Donors were mostly white British, more females; clonal diversity possibly underestimated. Nearly half of the spike-specific TCRs reportedly recognize variant regions that carry no mutations. Only after the peak T cell response were repertoires sampled.

A note on this clone: Its matching antigen is unknown.

There are 14 residues in the CDR3. Germline CDR1 is SQVTM and CDR2 is ANQGSEA. The method was immunoSEQ multiplex PCR; TCRdb's version includes in-frame clones alone and lacks a portion of them. The sample yields 140,000 to 150,000 clones, about 91% seen once. The clonotype was recovered from an adult in good health. V gene TRBV29-1 combines with J gene TRBJ2-1; either TRBD1 or TRBD2 may fit D (5 bases each). The material sequenced was peripheral blood, taken on day 0 of AZD1222 vaccination. Written as DNA, the CDR3 is TGCAGTCTTTCCCGAGAGGGACCCTACAATGAGCAGTTCTTC. This codes for CSLSREGPYNEQFF.